Listed here are 4 T cell receptor beta chains from one sample, sequenced in a study of cytomegalovirus exposure and HLA in healthy donors. Primers: 60 Vbeta forward and 13 Jbeta reverse. Generated by immunoSEQ multiplex PCR, the TCRdb table keeps only in-frame clones and is missing some. The sample holds around 150,000 clones, over 75% seen once. The sequencing input was PBMCs. These receptors all stem from a man aged 25 to 45 in good health and CMV-seronegative.

The rearrangement links TRBV7-8 to TRBJ2-7, with a possible D match to TRBD2 (5 bases). The CDR3 extends over 15 amino acids. The V gene's germline CDR1 is SGHVS and CDR2 FQNEAQ. Trimming removed 1 base from V and 6 bases from J, with 16 bases in between. The CDR3 region has the DNA TGTGCCAGCAGCTTAGATTGGTCTAGGGCGGGCGAGCAGTACTTC. This codes for CASSLDWSRAGEQYF.

V and J are TRBV10-1 and TRBJ2-4; 15 nucleotides align to TRBD2. Germline V gives CDR1 WNHNN, CDR2 SYGVQD (reference sequence). The junction had 5 bases not matched to a gene; V was cut back by 6 bases and J by 8 bases. This CDR3 comprises 15 residues. CDR3 bases: TGCGCCAGCAGGGGACTAGCGGGAGGAGGGGACATTCAGTACTTC. This translates into CASRGLAGGGDIQYF.

The V and J genes are TRBV10-2 and TRBJ2-2; a possible D gene is TRBD1 (6 bases). With 0 bases removed from V and 0 bases from J, the gap between germline ends came to 14 bases. The V gene's germline CDR1 is WSHSY and CDR2 SAAADI. The length of the CDR3 is 18 residues. The CDR3 here is CASSESGTMGANTGELFF. The CDR3 DNA is TGCGCCAGCAGTGAGTCGGGGACAATGGGGGCGAACACCGGGGAGCTGTTTTTT.

Comments on this clone: Sequence at one end of the junction differs from germline and may be a read error. The V gene is TRBV7-9, the J gene TRBJ1-2; 9 nucleotides align to TRBD1. The CDR3 loop spans 15 amino acids. Germline CDR1 SEHNR, CDR2 FQNEAQ (reference sequence). The CDR3 sequence is CASSLVQGARYGYPF. CDR3 sequence (DNA): TGTGCCAGCAGCTTGGTACAGGGGGCTCGATATGGCTACCCCTTC.